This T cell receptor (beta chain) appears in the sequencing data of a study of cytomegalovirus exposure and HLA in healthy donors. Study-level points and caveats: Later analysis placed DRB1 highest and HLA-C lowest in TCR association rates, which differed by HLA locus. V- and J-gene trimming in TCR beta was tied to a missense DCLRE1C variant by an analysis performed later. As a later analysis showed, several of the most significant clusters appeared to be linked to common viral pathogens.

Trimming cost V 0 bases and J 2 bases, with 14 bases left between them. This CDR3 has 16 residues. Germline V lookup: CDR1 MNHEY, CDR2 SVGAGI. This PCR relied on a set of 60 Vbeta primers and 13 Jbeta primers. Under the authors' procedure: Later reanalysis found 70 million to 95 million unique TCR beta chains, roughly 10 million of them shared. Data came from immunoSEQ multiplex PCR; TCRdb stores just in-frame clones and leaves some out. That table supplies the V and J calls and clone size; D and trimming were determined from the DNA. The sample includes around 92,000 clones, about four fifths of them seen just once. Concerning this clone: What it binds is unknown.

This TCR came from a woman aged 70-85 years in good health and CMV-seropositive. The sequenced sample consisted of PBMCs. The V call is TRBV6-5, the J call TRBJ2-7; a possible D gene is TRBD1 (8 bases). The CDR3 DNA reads TGTGCCAGCAGTTACTCGAGCGGGACAGGACCCTACGAGCAGTACTTC. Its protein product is CASSYSSGTGPYEQYF.